This entry features one TCR beta chain sequence. What it recognizes is unknown. This specimen comes from a study of T cell responses to AZD1222 COVID-19 vaccine. Study as a whole: Combined were second doses at about 4 or about 12 weeks. Findings and caveats of the study: Sampling that yielded the repertoires occurred only after the peak T cell response.

The CDR3 runs to 15 residues. In germline, CDR1 is SGHTS, CDR2 YDEGEE. The V end was cut by 0 bases, the J end by 3 bases, with 13 bases between. The repertoire was sequenced with immunoSEQ multiplex PCR; TCRdb's copy has only in-frame clones and lacks some. The sample lists tens of thousands of clones, 80% occurring once. The chain recombines TRBV5-8 with TRBJ2-7; D ambiguous. Source: peripheral blood, taken on day 0 of AZD1222 vaccination. The sequence came from an adult in good health. The DNA of the CDR3 is TGTGCCAGCAGCTTGGTATCTGGTTTTGTCTACGAGCAGTACTTC. Protein product: CASSLVSGFVYEQYF.